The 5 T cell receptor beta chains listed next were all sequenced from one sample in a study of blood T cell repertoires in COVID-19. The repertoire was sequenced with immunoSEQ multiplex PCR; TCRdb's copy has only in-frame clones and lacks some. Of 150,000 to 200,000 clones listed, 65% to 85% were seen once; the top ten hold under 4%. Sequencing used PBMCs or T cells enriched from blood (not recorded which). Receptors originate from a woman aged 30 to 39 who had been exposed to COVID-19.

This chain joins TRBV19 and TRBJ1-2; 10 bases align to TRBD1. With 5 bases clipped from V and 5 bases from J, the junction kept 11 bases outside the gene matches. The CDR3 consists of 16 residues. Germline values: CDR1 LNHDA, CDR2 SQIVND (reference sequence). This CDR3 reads CASSLVKRDRGYGYTF. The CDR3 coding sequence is TGTGCCAGTAGTCTCGTCAAGAGGGACAGGGGTTATGGCTACACCTTC. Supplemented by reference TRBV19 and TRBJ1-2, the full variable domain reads DGGITQSPKYLFRKEGQNVTLSCEQNLNHDAMYWYRQDPGQGLRLIYYSQIVNDFQKGDIAEGYSVSREKKESFPLTVTSAQKNPTAFYLCASSLVKRDRGYGYTFGSGTRLTVV.

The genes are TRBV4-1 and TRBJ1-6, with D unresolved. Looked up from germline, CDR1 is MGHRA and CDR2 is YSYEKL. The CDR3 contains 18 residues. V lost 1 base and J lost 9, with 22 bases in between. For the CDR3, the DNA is TGCGCCAGCAGCCAAGTAGGCTCTTTAGCGGCAGAACTTTCACCCCTCCACTTT. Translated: CASSQVGSLAAELSPLHF.

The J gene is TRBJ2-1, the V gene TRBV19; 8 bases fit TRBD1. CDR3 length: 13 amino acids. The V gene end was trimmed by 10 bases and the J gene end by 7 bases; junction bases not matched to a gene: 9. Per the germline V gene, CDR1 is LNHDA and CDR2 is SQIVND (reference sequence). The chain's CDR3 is CATRQGRPNEQFF. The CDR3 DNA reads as TGTGCCACCCGACAGGGGAGGCCAAATGAGCAGTTCTTC.

CDR3 nucleotide sequence: TGTGCCAGCAGCTCAAGCAGACAGGCGAACCGAGCTTTCTTT. Translated, it gives CASSSSRQANRAFF. This rearrangement joins TRBV7-9 to TRBJ1-1; possibly TRBD1 for D (6 bases). The CDR3 length is 14 residues. Per the germline V gene, CDR1 is SEHNR and CDR2 is FQNEAQ (reference sequence). Trimming left V 4 bases short and J 10 bases short, with 19 bases between.

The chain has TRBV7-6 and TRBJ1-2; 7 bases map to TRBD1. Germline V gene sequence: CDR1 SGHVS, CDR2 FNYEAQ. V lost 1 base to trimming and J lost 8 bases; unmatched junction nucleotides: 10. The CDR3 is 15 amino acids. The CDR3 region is CASSLDGGGARGYTF. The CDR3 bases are TGTGCCAGCAGCTTAGATGGAGGGGGCGCGCGGGGCTACACCTTC.